This TCR beta chain was sequenced in a study of CXCR3-negative and CXCR3-positive naive CD8 T cells. Overall study results and limits: CXCR3-expressing naive cells carried TRB CDR3s more hydrophobic than those of CXCR3-negative naive cells.

Turning to this clonotype: The antigen is not known.

The TRB libraries of cDNA were built by UMI-labeled 5' RACE. TCRdb processed the 5' RACE reads again and assigns one entry to each CDR3 protein, with no DNA. Here the sample table reports approximately 100,000 distinct CDR3 sequences. CDR3 length: 14 residues. Germline CDR1 SEHNR, CDR2 FQNEAQ (reference sequence). The receptor was derived from a human donor in good health. Some clones in this sample may be carry-over from other donors' samples. This chain joins TRBV7-9 and TRBJ2-1. Sequenced sample: naive CXCR3+ CD8+ T cells from blood. The sample's subset: CD45RO-CCR7+CD27+CD95- naive CD8+ T cells expressing CXCR3 (TNR3+). The CDR3 spells CASSDGEARGEQFF.